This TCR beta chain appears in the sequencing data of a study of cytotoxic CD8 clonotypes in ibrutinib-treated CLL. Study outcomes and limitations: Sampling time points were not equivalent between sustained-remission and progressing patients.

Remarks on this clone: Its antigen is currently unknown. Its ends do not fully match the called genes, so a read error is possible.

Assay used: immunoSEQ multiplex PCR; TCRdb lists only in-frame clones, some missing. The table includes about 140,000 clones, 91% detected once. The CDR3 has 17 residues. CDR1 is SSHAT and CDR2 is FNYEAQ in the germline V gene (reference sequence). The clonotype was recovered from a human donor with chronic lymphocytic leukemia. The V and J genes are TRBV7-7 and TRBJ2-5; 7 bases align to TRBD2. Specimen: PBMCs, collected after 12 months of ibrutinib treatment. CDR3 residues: CASSLLPGGGGMETQYF. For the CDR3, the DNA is TGTGCTAGCAGCTTACTTCCGGGAGGAGGCGGAATGGAGACCCAGTACTTC.